This T cell receptor beta chain came from a study of OX40 agonist ivuxolimab in advanced cancers. Study-wide findings and caveats: Antigen specificity was not determined for the expanded peripheral T cells.

Comment on this clone: What it binds is unknown.

The CDR3 runs to 15 residues. V lost 5 bases and J 3 bases, leaving 13 bases between the germline ends. Germline V gene lookup returns CDR1 MDHEN and CDR2 SYDVKM. Generated by immunoSEQ multiplex PCR, the TCRdb table keeps only in-frame clones and is missing some. Of some 42,000 clones listed, 80% to 90% were seen once; the top ten hold under 5.5%. The chain links TRBV28 to TRBJ1-4; D might be TRBD1 (5 bases). This receptor was obtained from an adult with an advanced solid tumor such as melanoma, head and neck, liver or kidney cancer. Specimen: CD4+ or CD8+ T cells sorted from blood, collected in a trial of the OX40 agonist ivuxolimab. The CDR3 spells CASSPPTAPNEKLFF. DNA for the CDR3: TGTGCCAGCAGTCCCCCGACAGCCCCTAATGAAAAACTGTTTTTT.